The 20 T cell receptor beta chains given below trace back to one sample, sequenced in a study of identical twins. TCRdb re-called the 5' RACE reads with MiXCR, one entry per CDR3 protein. The data contain 450,000 or so distinct CDR3 sequences, 12% to 15% of them seen just once; the ten biggest clones take up about 0.53%. These same data were also listed under a study on yellow fever vaccine responses in identical twins.

The sample consisted of CD4+ T cells sorted from blood. The receptors shown here come from a woman younger than 30 in good health.

This clonotype was seen more than once but under ten times. The genes are TRBV6-5 and TRBJ2-2; D call uncertain. The V gene lost 6 bases and the J gene lost 0 bases, with 11 bases spanning the gap. Germline CDR1 MNHEY, CDR2 SVGAGI. This CDR3 comprises 15 residues. The CDR3 loop reads CASRSPGTNTGELFF. In nucleotides, the CDR3 is TGTGCCAGCAGATCACCCGGAACGAACACCGGGGAGCTGTTTTTT.

The rearrangement links TRBV7-9 to TRBJ2-7; no clear D gene. The CDR3 length is 13 residues. V was trimmed by 5 bases and J by 2 bases, leaving 10 bases between them. CDR1 and CDR2 (germline): SEHNR, FQNEAQ (reference sequence). In nucleotides, the CDR3 is TGTGCCAGCAGCCGACGGTCGGCCTACGAGCAGTACTTC. Residues: CASSRRSAYEQYF.

This chain links TRBV5-6 with TRBJ2-1; 10 bases agree with TRBD1. CDR1 and CDR2 from the germline V gene are SGHDT and YYEEEE. The CDR3 loop spans 17 amino acids. Trimming at V came to 2 bases and at J to 2 bases, leaving 7 bases not matched to a gene. This CDR3 reads CASSFVGQGEAYNEQFF. CDR3 bases: TGTGCCAGCAGCTTTGTAGGACAGGGGGAAGCCTACAATGAGCAGTTCTTC.

This clonotype has only a few counts. The V gene is TRBV7-6, the J gene TRBJ2-3, with D possibly being TRBD1 or TRBD2 (6 bases each). V was cut by 0 bases and J by 1 base, with 23 bases left in between. Germline loops: CDR1 SGHVS, CDR2 FNYEAQ. There are 20 residues in the CDR3. CDR3 DNA sequence: TGTGCCAGCAGCTTAGCGCTGGGTAGCCCGGGAGAGGGGGGCACAGATACGCAGTATTTT. Encoded protein: CASSLALGSPGEGGTDTQYF.

This clonotype was seen ten or more times. The rearrangement joins TRBV20-1 to TRBJ2-1; no firm D call. Germline CDR1 reads DFQATT; CDR2 reads SNEGSKA (reference sequence). Trimming removed 2 bases from V and 8 bases from J, with 16 bases in between. The CDR3 covers 14 residues. The CDR3 DNA reads TGCAGTGCTAGACATGGTGGCAAGGTACATGAGCAGTTCTTC. Encoded protein: CSARHGGKVHEQFF.

The chain has TRBV9 and TRBJ2-1; 10 bases line up with TRBD1. J gave up 6 bases and V 3 bases, and 9 bases lay outside the gene matches. This CDR3 contains 16 residues. Germline CDR1 SGDLS, CDR2 YYNGEE. CDR3 protein: CASSEGLGQGSNEQFF. CDR3 DNA: TGTGCCAGCAGCGAGGGACTGGGACAGGGGAGCAATGAGCAGTTCTTC.

A few counts support this clonotype. This sequence joins TRBV7-2 and TRBJ2-3, with a possible D match to TRBD2 (7 bases). Germline assignment: CDR1 SGHTA and CDR2 FQGNSA. Trimming shortened V by 6 bases and J by 5 bases, and 15 bases separated the two germline ends. The CDR3 runs 14 residues. The CDR3 is CASRRGREIDTQYF. The CDR3 nucleotides read TGTGCCAGCAGGCGGGGGCGGGAGATAGATACGCAGTATTTT. Looking up the rest from reference TRBV7-2 and TRBJ2-3 gives the full variable domain: GAGVSQSPSNKVTEKGKDVELRCDPISGHTALYWYRQSLGQGLEFLIYFQGNSAPDKSGLPSDRFSAERTGGSVSTLTIQRTQQEDSAVYLCASRRGREIDTQYFGPGTRLTVL.

This clonotype has a handful of counts. V usage is TRBV7-9 and J usage is TRBJ2-3, with 8 bases fitting TRBD1. The CDR3 runs 17 residues. Per germline, CDR1 SEHNR and CDR2 FQNEAQ (reference sequence). V shed 3 bases, J shed 3 bases, and the junction held 11 bases outside the gene matches. The CDR3 sequence is CASSFPRQGAMTDTQYF. The CDR3 coding sequence is TGTGCCAGCAGCTTTCCCCGCCAGGGGGCTATGACAGATACGCAGTATTTT. The full variable domain, completed using reference TRBV7-9 and TRBJ2-3, is DTGVSQNPRHKITKRGQNVTFRCDPISEHNRLYWYRQTLGQGPEFLTYFQNEAQLEKSRLLSDRFSAERPKGSFSTLEIQRTEQGDSAMYLCASSFPRQGAMTDTQYFGPGTRLTVL.

The CDR3 loop reads CSATRQGGDTEAFF. The DNA of the CDR3 is TGCAGTGCTACCCGACAGGGAGGGGACACTGAAGCTTTCTTT. The chain is built from TRBV20-1 and TRBJ1-1, with 7 nucleotides matching TRBD1. The CDR3 has 14 residues. V lost 4 bases, J lost 3 bases, and 8 bases stayed unmatched. The germline V gene encodes CDR1 DFQATT and CDR2 SNEGSKA (reference sequence).

The gene calls are TRBV20-1 and TRBJ2-1; D perhaps matches TRBD1 (7 bases). CDR1 and CDR2 from the germline V gene are DFQATT and SNEGSKA (reference sequence). The CDR3 extends over 11 amino acids. V lost 6 bases and J lost 9, with 12 bases in between. The CDR3 region is CSASRGAEQFF. The CDR3 DNA sequence: TGCAGTGCCTCCAGGGGGGCTGAGCAGTTCTTC.

The table lists this clonotype with a few counts. This sequence joins TRBV28 and TRBJ1-4; D unclear. V lost 6 bases, J lost 3 bases, and 17 bases lay in between. This CDR3 is 16 amino acids long. Per the germline V gene, CDR1 is MDHEN and CDR2 is SYDVKM. The CDR3 region has the DNA TGTGCCAGCAGAACTCTAGACGGGCCCTCTAATGAAAAACTGTTTTTT. Protein: CASRTLDGPSNEKLFF.

Only a few counts were recorded for this clonotype. The CDR3 nucleotides read TGTGCCAGCAGCCGGGACAGGGTCATCACAGATACGCAGTATTTT. Translation gives CASSRDRVITDTQYF. The chain is built from TRBV7-9 and TRBJ2-3; 9 nucleotides agree with TRBD1. This CDR3 spans 15 amino acids. J gave up 2 bases and V 5 bases, and 5 bases lay outside the gene matches. Germline V gene sequence: CDR1 SEHNR, CDR2 FQNEAQ (reference sequence).

This clonotype was recorded at least ten times. The chain combines TRBV29-1 with TRBJ2-7; 11 bases fit TRBD2. The V gene's germline CDR1 is SQVTM and CDR2 ANQGSEA. J was trimmed by 3 bases and V by 6 bases; bases with no gene match: 10. The CDR3 is 15 amino acids. The CDR3 spells CSVLTSGEVGYEQYF. The CDR3 coding sequence is TGCAGCGTATTGACTAGCGGGGAGGTGGGCTACGAGCAGTACTTC.

This clonotype appeared many times. The chain has TRBV29-1 and TRBJ2-3; 7 nucleotides match TRBD1. The V segment lost 4 bases and the J segment 2 bases; nucleotides outside the gene matches: 6. Germline values: CDR1 SQVTM, CDR2 ANQGSEA. The CDR3 consists of 14 residues. The CDR3 reads CSVVGGDDTDTQYF. CDR3 coding DNA: TGCAGCGTTGTAGGGGGCGATGACACAGATACGCAGTATTTT.

V usage is TRBV4-2 and J usage is TRBJ2-1, with TRBD2 matching 15 bases. Germline V lookup: CDR1 LGHNA, CDR2 YNFKEQ. This CDR3 comprises 21 residues. V was pared by 0 bases and J by 4 bases, with 13 bases of the junction left unmatched. The DNA for the CDR3 is TGTGCCAGCAGCCAAGAGCCTTGGACTAGCGGGAGGGCCAGCCAATACAATGAGCAGTTCTTC. As protein: CASSQEPWTSGRASQYNEQFF.

This clonotype was found a few times. The rearrangement uses TRBV6-1 and TRBJ2-7; D perhaps matches TRBD2 (6 bases). V was clipped by 8 bases and J by 6 bases, with 17 bases between them. This CDR3 region has 13 residues. CDR1 and CDR2 (germline): MNHNS, SASEGT. Here the CDR3 reads CASLREWGGEQYF. In nucleotides, the CDR3 is TGTGCCAGCCTCCGGGAGTGGGGCGGCGAGCAGTACTTC.

The chain employs TRBV6-4 and TRBJ2-3, with 8 bases that match TRBD1. J was trimmed by 1 base and V by 6 bases; bases with no gene match: 9. CDR1 and CDR2 (germline): MRHNA, SNTAGT. The CDR3 runs 16 residues. This CDR3 reads CASSGRRTGRTDTQYF. The CDR3 DNA is TGTGCCAGCAGCGGCCGTAGGACAGGGCGCACAGATACGCAGTATTTT.

This clonotype was observed a few times. The chain is built from TRBV10-3 and TRBJ2-5; D is uncertain. Germline CDR1 is ENHRY and CDR2 is SYGVKD. V lost 8 bases to trimming and J lost 5 bases, with 12 bases between them. The CDR3 extends over 12 amino acids. CDR3 protein: CAISILGETQYF. CDR3 coding DNA: TGTGCCATCTCAATTCTTGGGGAGACCCAGTACTTC.

This clonotype occurred a few times. The rearrangement joins TRBV15 to TRBJ2-7; D call uncertain. The length of the CDR3 is 13 residues. The V end was cut by 1 base, the J end by 3 bases, with 7 bases between. The V gene's germline CDR1 is LNHNV and CDR2 YYDKDF (reference sequence). This chain's CDR3 is CATSRGLFYEQYF. For the CDR3, the DNA is TGTGCCACCAGCAGAGGACTCTTCTACGAGCAGTACTTC.

This clonotype was counted a few times. The V gene is TRBV20-1, the J gene TRBJ2-1; 10 bases match TRBD2. The trim removed 5 bases at V and 8 bases at J, leaving 3 bases unmatched. The germline CDR1 and CDR2 sequences are DFQATT and SNEGSKA (reference sequence). The CDR3 contains 12 residues. The CDR3 nucleotides read TGCAGTGCTTCGACTAGCGGGTATGAGCAGTTCTTC. Translating gives CSASTSGYEQFF.